The following is a T cell receptor (beta chain) sequence with its context. There is no known antigen for this receptor. Base qualities are not recorded, but no much larger clone differs from it by a single base. The sample belongs to a study of T-cell reconstitution after alpha-beta-depleted transplantation in children (dated by TCRdb to the mid-2010s). With respect to the entire study: Using TCR repertoire profiling, the study quantitatively followed how T-cell immune reconstitution unfolded in children after TCRalphabeta/CD19-depleted allogeneic hematopoietic cell transplantation.

Library prep was done by PCR. Sequencing instrument: Illumina HiSeq 2500. TCR library preparation used molecular barcoding, with unique molecular identifiers applied to normalize quantification of the TCRbeta repertoire. TCRdb cleaned the public reads at Q25 with fastp, built clones with MiXCR and kept in-frame beta chains. Every distinct CDR3 protein forms one entry, paired with its most common genes and DNA. The sample table shows 600,000 to 700,000 distinct CDR3 sequences, and around a sixth are seen once. The ten largest clones add up to about 1.1% of the sample. The CDR3 starts with the cysteine, ends with the phenylalanine, and has 12 residues. The only DNA kept is the CDR3, 36 bases in frame from the first base. At the junction V is shortened by 5 bases and J by 15 bases, with 17 bases in between.

The material sequenced was PBMCs from the stem cell graft donor, taken from the stem cell graft. This clonotype was sampled from a human donor who donated a stem cell graft to a child with acute myeloid leukemia. The chain uses TRBV12-3 or TRBV12-4 and TRBJ2-1; the D call is tentative, TRBD1 or TRBD2, as each matches 5 bases. The DNA sequence is as follows: TGTGCCAGCAGTAGACCCGGGACCCCGACGTTCTTC. Its protein product is CASSRPGTPTFF.